Below, 20 T cell receptor beta chains from the same sample are listed, as sequenced in a study of blood T cell repertoires in COVID-19. Sequencing was performed with immunoSEQ multiplex PCR; in TCRdb, only in-frame clones are kept and a portion is missing. The sample holds some 270,000 clones, 75% to 90% seen once. The sequenced sample was PBMCs or T cells enriched from blood (not recorded which). These receptors came from a woman in her 30s with acute COVID-19.

The rearrangement uses TRBV12-3 or TRBV12-4 and TRBJ1-1; D remains unclear. Deletions cut 5 bases from V and 6 bases from J, with 10 bases between. The CDR3 runs 12 residues. CDR3 sequence: CASSPTSAEAFF. In DNA form, the CDR3 reads TGTGCCAGCAGTCCGACCAGCGCTGAAGCTTTCTTT.

V is TRBV7-2 and J is TRBJ1-1, with D uncertain. V was clipped by 6 bases and J by 4 bases, with 15 bases between them. The CDR3 totals 14 residues. Germline-derived CDR1 and CDR2 are SGHTA and FQGNSA. The DNA of the CDR3 is TGTGCCAGCAGTAAAGAGCGAGGCAGCACTGAAGCTTTCTTT. Translated, it gives CASSKERGSTEAFF.

This chain uses TRBV9 with TRBJ2-2; 9 bases map to TRBD1. The CDR3 contains 16 residues. Germline V CDR1 and CDR2: SGDLS, YYNGEE. With 0 bases clipped from V and 6 bases from J, the junction kept 6 bases outside the gene matches. The CDR3: CASSVVGQGFSGELFF. DNA for the CDR3: TGTGCCAGCAGCGTAGTGGGACAGGGTTTCTCCGGGGAGCTGTTTTTT.

The chain combines TRBV24-1 with TRBJ2-5; tentative D call: TRBD2 (5 bases). Per the germline V gene, CDR1 is KGHDR and CDR2 is SFDVKD. Between the trimmed V and J ends, which lost 2 bases and 2 bases, there was a span of 14 bases. This CDR3 contains 16 residues. As DNA, the CDR3 is TGTGCCACCAGTGATTCCCATCGGGGTGTTCAAGAGACCCAGTACTTC. This sequence encodes CATSDSHRGVQETQYF.

The V and J genes are TRBV10-3 and TRBJ2-3, with 10 bases aligning to TRBD2. Germline-derived CDR1 and CDR2 are ENHRY and SYGVKD. The CDR3 sequence is 15 residues long. The J segment lost 1 base and the V segment lost 6 bases, leaving 4 bases of the junction unmatched. The CDR3 is CAISGGTSGTDTQYF. The CDR3 DNA is TGTGCCATCAGCGGTGGGACTAGCGGCACAGATACGCAGTATTTT.

This clone was seen more than once but under ten times. The V and J genes are TRBV5-1 and TRBJ2-5; TRBD2 is a possible D gene (5 bases). Trimming shortened V by 4 bases and J by 5 bases, and 15 bases separated the two germline ends. Germline V gene sequence: CDR1 SGHRS, CDR2 YFSETQ. The CDR3 is 14 residues long. CDR3 loop: CASSLDGMGETQYF. The CDR3 DNA is TGCGCCAGCAGCCTGGACGGGATGGGGGAGACCCAGTACTTC.

The chain combines TRBV28 with TRBJ1-5, with D perhaps matching TRBD1 (6 bases). The CDR3 contains 16 residues. Germline CDR1 is MDHEN and CDR2 is SYDVKM. With 3 bases removed from V and 1 base from J, the gap between germline ends came to 13 bases. The CDR3 is CASSFVRGASNQPQHF. The CDR3 DNA reads TGTGCCAGCAGTTTCGTCCGGGGGGCGAGCAATCAGCCCCAGCATTTT.

The V call is TRBV29-1, the J call TRBJ2-7; TRBD1 might be the D (5 bases). The V gene's germline CDR1 is SQVTM and CDR2 ANQGSEA. This CDR3 is 12 amino acids long. V lost 5 bases and J 5 bases, leaving 13 bases between the germline ends. This CDR3 reads CSVNVVGDEQYF. The CDR3 nucleotides read TGCAGCGTTAACGTAGTAGGGGACGAGCAGTACTTC.

This chain connects TRBV27 to TRBJ2-1, with 9 bases fitting TRBD2. CDR1 and CDR2 from the germline V gene are MNHEY and SMNVEV (reference sequence). The CDR3 runs 16 residues. The junction had 8 bases not matched to a gene; V was cut back by 4 bases and J by 4 bases. In DNA form, the CDR3 reads TGTGCCAGCAGTTCCTCAGGACTAGCGATATACAATGAGCAGTTCTTC. This sequence encodes CASSSSGLAIYNEQFF.

The chain is built from TRBV19 and TRBJ1-2; 9 bases fit TRBD1. From germline, CDR1 is LNHDA and CDR2 SQIVND (reference sequence). The CDR3 contains 15 residues. V lost 3 bases and J lost 3; bases outside the gene matches: 5. CDR3 in amino acids: CASSIRTGVDYGYTF. DNA of the CDR3: TGTGCCAGTAGTATCCGGACAGGGGTCGACTATGGCTACACCTTC.

This rearrangement joins TRBV10-3 to TRBJ1-2; a possible D gene is TRBD1 (6 bases). CDR1 and CDR2 (germline): ENHRY, SYGVKD. This CDR3 comprises 14 residues. V was cut by 3 bases and J by 2 bases, with 10 bases left in between. The CDR3: CAISDLTGNYGYTF. DNA for the CDR3: TGTGCCATCAGTGACCTTACAGGGAACTATGGCTACACCTTC.

V gene TRBV4-1 combines with J gene TRBJ1-2; a weak D match, TRBD1 (6 bases). The ends were cut back, 1 base at V and 8 bases at J, with 20 bases in the middle. Germline lookup yields CDR1 MGHRA and CDR2 YSYEKL. The CDR3 consists of 16 residues. The CDR3 DNA reads as TGCGCCAGCAGCCAAGTAAGGGGGGGAGCGGTGATGGGCTACACCTTC. Amino acid sequence: CASSQVRGGAVMGYTF.

This clone was counted a few times. The rearrangement links TRBV6-5 to TRBJ2-1; TRBD1 is a possible D gene (5 bases). Germline V gene data show CDR1 as MNHEY and CDR2 as SVGAGI. The CDR3 is made up of 11 amino acids. The ends were cut back, 2 bases at V and 9 bases at J, with 5 bases in the middle. The CDR3 sequence is CASSYRGEQFF. DNA of the CDR3: TGTGCCAGCAGTTACAGGGGTGAGCAGTTCTTC.

The chain is built from TRBV24-1 and TRBJ1-5; 7 bases are shared with TRBD1. The CDR3 loop spans 14 amino acids. Germline CDR1 KGHDR, CDR2 SFDVKD. V gave up 4 bases and J gave up 6 bases; unmatched junction bases: 5. CDR3 loop: CATSDSTGAQPQHF. The CDR3 DNA follows: TGTGCCACCAGTGACTCTACAGGGGCTCAGCCCCAGCATTTT.

V and J are TRBV3-1 (or the pseudogene TRBV3-2) and TRBJ1-5; tentatively, D is TRBD1 (5 bases). V lost 5 bases, J lost 3 bases, and 11 bases lay in between. CDR1 is LGHDT, CDR2 YNNKEL, per germline (reference sequence). CDR3 length: 14 amino acids. CDR3 nucleotide sequence: TGTGCCAGCAGCGGACCGGGGGACAATCAGCCCCAGCATTTT. Translation gives CASSGPGDNQPQHF.

V is TRBV6-6 and J is TRBJ1-5; weak D call: TRBD1 (5 bases). The CDR3 runs to 15 residues. The ends were cut back, 3 bases at V and 5 bases at J, with 14 bases in the middle. CDR1 MNHNY and CDR2 SVGAGI come from the germline V gene (reference sequence). In DNA, the CDR3 is TGTGCCAGCAGTTATGCGGCCCAGGGTGATCAGCCCCAGCATTTT. Translated: CASSYAAQGDQPQHF.

This clone has a handful of counts. The V call is TRBV19, the J call TRBJ1-2; TRBD1 might be the D (5 bases). In germline, CDR1 is LNHDA, CDR2 SQIVND (reference sequence). The CDR3 is 13 amino acids. V lost 7 bases and J 5 bases, leaving 14 bases between the germline ends. The CDR3 DNA is TGTGCCAGTACCCCGACAGACGGGTATGGCTACACCTTC. Amino acid sequence: CASTPTDGYGYTF.

This clone was seen more than once but under ten times. The J gene is TRBJ2-3, the V gene TRBV10-1; TRBD2 agrees at 9 bases. This CDR3 region has 15 residues. Trimming at V came to 3 bases and at J to 8 bases, leaving 9 bases not matched to a gene. Germline V gene sequence: CDR1 WNHNN, CDR2 SYGVQD (reference sequence). The CDR3 region has the DNA TGCGCCAGCAGTGACGGCGGGAGGGCCACCGCTACGCAGTATTTT. Its translation is CASSDGGRATATQYF.

This rearrangement joins TRBV3-1 (or the pseudogene TRBV3-2) to TRBJ2-7; D gene ambiguous. The V gene lost 2 bases and the J gene lost 2 bases, with 13 bases spanning the gap. The CDR3 totals 15 residues. CDR1 and CDR2 (germline): LGHDT, YNNKEL (reference sequence). The CDR3 DNA is TGTGCCAGCAGCCAAAACCTGGGCACCGCCTACGAGCAGTACTTC. Protein: CASSQNLGTAYEQYF.

CDR3 in DNA: TGTGCCAGCATAAACAGCATGAACACTGAAGCTTTCTTT. Translation: CASINSMNTEAFF. The V and J genes are TRBV28 and TRBJ1-1, with D hard to call. Deletions cut 7 bases from V and 0 bases from J, with 9 bases between. Germline V CDR1 and CDR2: MDHEN, SYDVKM. CDR3 length: 13 residues. The full variable domain, rest sourced from reference TRBV28 and TRBJ1-1, is DVKVTQSSRYLVKRTGEKVFLECVQDMDHENMFWYRQDPGLGLRLIYFSYDVKMKEKGDIPEGYSVSREKKERFSLILESASTNQTSMYLCASINSMNTEAFFGQGTRLTVV.